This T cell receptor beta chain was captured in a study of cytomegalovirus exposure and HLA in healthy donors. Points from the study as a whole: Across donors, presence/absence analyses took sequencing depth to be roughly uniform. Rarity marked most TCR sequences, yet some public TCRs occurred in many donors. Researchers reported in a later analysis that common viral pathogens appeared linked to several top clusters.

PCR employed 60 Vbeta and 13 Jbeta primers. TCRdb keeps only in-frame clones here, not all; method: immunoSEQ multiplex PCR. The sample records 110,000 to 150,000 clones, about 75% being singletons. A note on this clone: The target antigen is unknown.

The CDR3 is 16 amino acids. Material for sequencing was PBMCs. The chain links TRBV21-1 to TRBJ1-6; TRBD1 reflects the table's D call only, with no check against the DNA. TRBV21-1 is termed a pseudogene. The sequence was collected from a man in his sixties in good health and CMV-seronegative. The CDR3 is CASSNARWVPNSPLHF. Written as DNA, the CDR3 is TGTGCCAGCAGCAATGCCAGGTGGGTCCCAAATTCACCCCTCCACTTT.